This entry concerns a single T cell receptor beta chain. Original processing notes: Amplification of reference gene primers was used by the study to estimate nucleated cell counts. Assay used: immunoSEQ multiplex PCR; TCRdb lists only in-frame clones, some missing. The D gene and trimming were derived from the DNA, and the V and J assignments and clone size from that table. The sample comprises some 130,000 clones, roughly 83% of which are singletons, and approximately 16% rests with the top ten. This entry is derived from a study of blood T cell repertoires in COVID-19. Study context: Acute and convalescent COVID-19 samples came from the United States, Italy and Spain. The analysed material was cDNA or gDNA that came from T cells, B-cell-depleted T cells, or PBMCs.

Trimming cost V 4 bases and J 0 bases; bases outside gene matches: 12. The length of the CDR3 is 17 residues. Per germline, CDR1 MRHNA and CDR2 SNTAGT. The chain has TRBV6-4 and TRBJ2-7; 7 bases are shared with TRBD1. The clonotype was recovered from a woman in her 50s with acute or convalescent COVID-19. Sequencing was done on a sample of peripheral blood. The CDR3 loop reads CASSAIGTARPSYEQYF. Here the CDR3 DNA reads TGTGCCAGCAGTGCCATCGGGACAGCGAGACCCTCCTACGAGCAGTACTTC.